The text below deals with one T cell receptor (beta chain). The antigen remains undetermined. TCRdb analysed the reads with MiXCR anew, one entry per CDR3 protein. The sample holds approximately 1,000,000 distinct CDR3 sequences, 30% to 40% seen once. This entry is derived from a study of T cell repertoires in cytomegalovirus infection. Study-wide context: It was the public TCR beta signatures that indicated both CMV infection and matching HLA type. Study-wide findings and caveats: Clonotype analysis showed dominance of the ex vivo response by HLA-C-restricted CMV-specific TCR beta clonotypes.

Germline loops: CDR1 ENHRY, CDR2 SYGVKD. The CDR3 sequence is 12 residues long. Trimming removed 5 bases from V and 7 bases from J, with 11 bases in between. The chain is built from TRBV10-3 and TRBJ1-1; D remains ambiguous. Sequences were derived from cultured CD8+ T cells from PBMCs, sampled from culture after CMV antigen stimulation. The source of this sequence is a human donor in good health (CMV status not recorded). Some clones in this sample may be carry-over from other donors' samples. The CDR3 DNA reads TGTGCCATCAGTCCAGAGTTAAGTGAAGCTTTCTTT. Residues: CAISPELSEAFF.